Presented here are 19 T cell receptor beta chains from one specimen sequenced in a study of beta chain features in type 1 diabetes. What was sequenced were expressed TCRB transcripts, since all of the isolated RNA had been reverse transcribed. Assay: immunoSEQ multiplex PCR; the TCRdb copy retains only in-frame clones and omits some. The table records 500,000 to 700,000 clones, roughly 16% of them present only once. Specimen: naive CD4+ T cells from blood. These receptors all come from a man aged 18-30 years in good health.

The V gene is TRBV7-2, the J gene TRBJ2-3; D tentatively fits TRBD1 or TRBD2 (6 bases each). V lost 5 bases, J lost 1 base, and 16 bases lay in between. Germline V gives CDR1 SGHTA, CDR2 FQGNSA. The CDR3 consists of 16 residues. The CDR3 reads CASSTGGRARTDTQYF. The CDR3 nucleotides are TGTGCCAGCAGCACCGGGGGCCGTGCGCGCACAGATACGCAGTATTTT.

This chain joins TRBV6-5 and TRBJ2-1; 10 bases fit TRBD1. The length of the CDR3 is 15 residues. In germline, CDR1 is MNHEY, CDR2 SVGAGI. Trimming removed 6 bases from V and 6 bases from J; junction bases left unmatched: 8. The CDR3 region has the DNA TGTGCCAGCAGCCGCTTGGGGACAGGGGCCAATGAGCAGTTCTTC. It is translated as CASSRLGTGANEQFF.

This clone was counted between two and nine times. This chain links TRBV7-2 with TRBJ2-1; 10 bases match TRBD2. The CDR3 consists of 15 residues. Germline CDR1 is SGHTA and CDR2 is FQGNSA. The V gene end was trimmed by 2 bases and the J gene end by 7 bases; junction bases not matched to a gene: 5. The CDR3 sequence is CASSLISSGGNEQFF. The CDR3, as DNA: TGTGCCAGCAGCTTAATTTCTAGCGGGGGAAATGAGCAGTTCTTC.

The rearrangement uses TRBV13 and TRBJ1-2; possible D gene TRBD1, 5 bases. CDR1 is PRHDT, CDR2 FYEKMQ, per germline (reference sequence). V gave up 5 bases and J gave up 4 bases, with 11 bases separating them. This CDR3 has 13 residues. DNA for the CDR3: TGTGCCAGCAGCCCGACAGAAGCCTATGGCTACACCTTC. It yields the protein CASSPTEAYGYTF.

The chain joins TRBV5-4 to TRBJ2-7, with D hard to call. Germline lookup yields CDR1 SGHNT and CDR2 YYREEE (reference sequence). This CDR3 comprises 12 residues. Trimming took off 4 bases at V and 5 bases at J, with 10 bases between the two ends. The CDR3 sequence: CASSGSRDEQYF. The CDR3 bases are TGTGCCAGCAGCGGATCTAGGGACGAGCAGTACTTC.

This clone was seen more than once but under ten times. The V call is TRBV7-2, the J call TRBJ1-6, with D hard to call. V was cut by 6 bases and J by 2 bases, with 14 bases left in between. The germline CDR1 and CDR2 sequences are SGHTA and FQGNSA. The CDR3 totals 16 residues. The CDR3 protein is CASRFSWEAYNSPLHF. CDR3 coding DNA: TGTGCCAGCAGGTTTAGCTGGGAGGCCTATAATTCACCCCTCCACTTT.

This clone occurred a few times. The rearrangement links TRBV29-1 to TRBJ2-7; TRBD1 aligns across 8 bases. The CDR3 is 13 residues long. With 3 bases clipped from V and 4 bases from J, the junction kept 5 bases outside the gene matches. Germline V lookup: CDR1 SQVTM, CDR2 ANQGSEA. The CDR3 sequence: CSVDGQGGYEQYF. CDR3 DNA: TGCAGCGTTGATGGACAGGGTGGTTACGAGCAGTACTTC.

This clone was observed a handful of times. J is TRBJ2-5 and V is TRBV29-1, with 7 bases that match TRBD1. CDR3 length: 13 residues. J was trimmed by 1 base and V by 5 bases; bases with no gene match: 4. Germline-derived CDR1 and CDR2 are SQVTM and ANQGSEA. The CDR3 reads CSVSTGTQETQYF. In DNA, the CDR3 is TGCAGCGTTTCGACAGGGACCCAAGAGACCCAGTACTTC. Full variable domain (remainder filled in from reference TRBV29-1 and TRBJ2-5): SAVISQKPSRDICQRGTSLTIQCQVDSQVTMMFWYRQQPGQSLTLIATANQGSEATYESGFVIDKFPISRPNLTFSTLTVSNMSPEDSSIYLCSVSTGTQETQYFGPGTRLLVL.

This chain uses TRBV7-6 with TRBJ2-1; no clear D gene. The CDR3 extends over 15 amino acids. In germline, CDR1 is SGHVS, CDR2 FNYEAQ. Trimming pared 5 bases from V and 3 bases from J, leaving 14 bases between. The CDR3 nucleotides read TGTGCCAGCAGCCTCTACGGATCCAGCTACAATGAGCAGTTCTTC. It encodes CASSLYGSSYNEQFF.

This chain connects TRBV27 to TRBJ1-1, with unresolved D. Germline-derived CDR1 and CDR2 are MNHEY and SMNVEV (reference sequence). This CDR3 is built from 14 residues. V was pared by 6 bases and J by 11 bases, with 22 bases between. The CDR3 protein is CASSPDKGRKWAFF. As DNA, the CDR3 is TGTGCCAGCAGCCCCGACAAGGGCCGTAAATGGGCTTTCTTT.

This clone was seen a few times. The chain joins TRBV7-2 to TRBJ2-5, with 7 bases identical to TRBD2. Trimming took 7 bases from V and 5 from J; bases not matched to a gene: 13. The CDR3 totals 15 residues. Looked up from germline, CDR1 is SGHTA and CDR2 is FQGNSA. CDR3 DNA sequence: TGTGCCAGCAATCGGGGTAGCGGGCCCTCGGAGACCCAGTACTTC. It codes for CASNRGSGPSETQYF.

In DNA, the CDR3 is TGTGCCAGCAGCCCTGGGGGCAATGAGCAGTTCTTC. Protein: CASSPGGNEQFF. The chain employs TRBV9 and TRBJ2-1; TRBD1 or TRBD2 may be the D gene (5 bases each). Trimming stripped 4 bases from V and 6 bases from J, with 8 bases between. Germline CDR1 and CDR2: SGDLS and YYNGEE. The CDR3 totals 12 residues.

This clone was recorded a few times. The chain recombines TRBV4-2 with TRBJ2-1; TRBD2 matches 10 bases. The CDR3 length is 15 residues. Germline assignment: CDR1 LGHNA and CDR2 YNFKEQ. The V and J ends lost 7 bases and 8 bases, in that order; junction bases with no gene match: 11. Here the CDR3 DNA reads TGTGCCAGCACCAAGGGACTAGCGTATTCCGATGAGCAGTTCTTC. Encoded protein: CASTKGLAYSDEQFF.

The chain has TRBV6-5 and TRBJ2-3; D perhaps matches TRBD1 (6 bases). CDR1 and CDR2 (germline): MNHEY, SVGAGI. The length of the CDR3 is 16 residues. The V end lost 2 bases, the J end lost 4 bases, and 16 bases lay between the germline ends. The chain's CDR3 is CASSYHRTARADTQYF. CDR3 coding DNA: TGTGCCAGCAGTTACCACCGGACAGCCCGGGCAGATACGCAGTATTTT.

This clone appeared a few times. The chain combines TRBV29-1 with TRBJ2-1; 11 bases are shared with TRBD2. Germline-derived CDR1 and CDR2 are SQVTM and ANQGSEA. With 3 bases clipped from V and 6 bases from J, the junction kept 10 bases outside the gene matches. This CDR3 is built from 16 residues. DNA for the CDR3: TGCAGCGTTGATTCGCGGCTAGCGGGAGGTACCAATGAGCAGTTCTTC. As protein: CSVDSRLAGGTNEQFF.

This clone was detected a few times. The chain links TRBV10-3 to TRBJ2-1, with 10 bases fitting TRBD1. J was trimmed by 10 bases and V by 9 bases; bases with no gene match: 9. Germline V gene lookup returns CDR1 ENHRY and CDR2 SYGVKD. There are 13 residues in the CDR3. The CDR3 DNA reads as TGTGCCATGGGGGGGACAGGGGCCGACGAGCAGTTCTTC. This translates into CAMGGTGADEQFF.

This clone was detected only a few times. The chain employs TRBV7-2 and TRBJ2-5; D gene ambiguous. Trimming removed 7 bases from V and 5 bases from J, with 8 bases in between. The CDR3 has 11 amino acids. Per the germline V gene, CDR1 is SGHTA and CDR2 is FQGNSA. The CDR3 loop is CASTLSETQYF. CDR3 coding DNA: TGTGCCAGCACCCTAAGTGAGACCCAGTACTTC.

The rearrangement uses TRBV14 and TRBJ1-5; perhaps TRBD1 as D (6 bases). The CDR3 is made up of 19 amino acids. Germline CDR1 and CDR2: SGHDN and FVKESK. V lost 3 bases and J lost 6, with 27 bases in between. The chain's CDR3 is CASSHPSRTDGFLGQPQHF. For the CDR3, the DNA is TGTGCCAGCAGCCACCCCTCCCGGACAGACGGCTTCCTGGGTCAGCCCCAGCATTTT. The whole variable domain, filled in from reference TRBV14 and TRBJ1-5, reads EAGVTQFPSHSVIEKGQTVTLRCDPISGHDNLYWYRRVMGKEIKFLLHFVKESKQDESGMPNNRFLAERTGGTYSTLKVQPAELEDSGVYFCASSHPSRTDGFLGQPQHFGDGTRLSIL.

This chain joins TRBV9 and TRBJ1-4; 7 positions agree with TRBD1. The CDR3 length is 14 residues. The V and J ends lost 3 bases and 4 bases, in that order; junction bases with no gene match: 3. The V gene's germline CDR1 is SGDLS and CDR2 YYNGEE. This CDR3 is CASSEGQINEKLFF. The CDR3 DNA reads TGTGCCAGCAGCGAGGGACAGATTAATGAAAAACTGTTTTTT.